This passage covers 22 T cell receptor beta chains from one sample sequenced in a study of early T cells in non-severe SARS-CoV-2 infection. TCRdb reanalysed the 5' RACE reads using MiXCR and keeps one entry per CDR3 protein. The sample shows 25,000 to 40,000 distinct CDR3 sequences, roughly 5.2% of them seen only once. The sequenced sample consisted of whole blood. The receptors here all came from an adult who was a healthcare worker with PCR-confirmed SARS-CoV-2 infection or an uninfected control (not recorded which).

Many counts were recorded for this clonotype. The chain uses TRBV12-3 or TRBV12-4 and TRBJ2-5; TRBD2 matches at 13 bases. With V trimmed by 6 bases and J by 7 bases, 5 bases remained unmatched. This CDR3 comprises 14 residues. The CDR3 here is CASRARLAGGTQYF. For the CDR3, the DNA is TGTGCCAGCAGGGCCCGACTAGCGGGGGGGACCCAGTACTTC.

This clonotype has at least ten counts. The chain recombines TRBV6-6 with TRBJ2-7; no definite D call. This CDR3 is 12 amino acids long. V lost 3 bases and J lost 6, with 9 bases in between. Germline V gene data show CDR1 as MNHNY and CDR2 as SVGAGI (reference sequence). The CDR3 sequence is CASSYSSLEQYF. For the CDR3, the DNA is TGTGCCAGCAGTTATTCCAGTCTCGAGCAGTACTTC.

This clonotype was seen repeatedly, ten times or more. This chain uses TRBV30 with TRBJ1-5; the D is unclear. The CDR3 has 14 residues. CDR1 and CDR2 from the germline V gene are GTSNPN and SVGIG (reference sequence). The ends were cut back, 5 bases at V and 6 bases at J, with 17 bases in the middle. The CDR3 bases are TGTGCCTGGTCCCGGACGAATTGGGGTCAGCCCCAGCATTTT. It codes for CAWSRTNWGQPQHF.

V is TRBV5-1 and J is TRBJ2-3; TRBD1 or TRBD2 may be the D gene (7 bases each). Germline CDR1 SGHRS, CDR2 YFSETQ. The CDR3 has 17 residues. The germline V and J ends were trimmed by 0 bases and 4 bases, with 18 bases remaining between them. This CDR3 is CASSLEGGGSRPDTQYF. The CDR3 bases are TGCGCCAGCAGCTTGGAAGGGGGCGGGAGCAGGCCAGATACGCAGTATTTT.

CDR3 DNA: TGCGCCAGCAGCCCAGCCAGAAGCATGAACACTGAAGCTTTCTTT. It is translated as CASSPARSMNTEAFF. The rearrangement uses TRBV5-1 and TRBJ1-1; D unresolved. V was clipped by 4 bases and J by 0 bases, with 13 bases between them. This CDR3 spans 15 amino acids. Germline CDR1 and CDR2: SGHRS and YFSETQ.

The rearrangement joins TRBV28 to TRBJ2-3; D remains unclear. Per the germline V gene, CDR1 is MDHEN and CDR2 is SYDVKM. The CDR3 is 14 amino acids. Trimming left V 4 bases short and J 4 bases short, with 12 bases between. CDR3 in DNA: TGTGCCAGCAGTTCCGGGTTAGGGCCAGATACGCAGTATTTT. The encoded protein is CASSSGLGPDTQYF.

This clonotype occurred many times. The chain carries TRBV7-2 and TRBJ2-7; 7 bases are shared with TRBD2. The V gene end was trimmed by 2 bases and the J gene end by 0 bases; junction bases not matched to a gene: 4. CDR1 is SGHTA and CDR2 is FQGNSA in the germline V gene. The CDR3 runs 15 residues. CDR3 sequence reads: CASSLIAGSSYEQYF. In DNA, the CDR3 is TGTGCCAGCAGCTTAATAGCGGGCAGCTCCTACGAGCAGTACTTC.

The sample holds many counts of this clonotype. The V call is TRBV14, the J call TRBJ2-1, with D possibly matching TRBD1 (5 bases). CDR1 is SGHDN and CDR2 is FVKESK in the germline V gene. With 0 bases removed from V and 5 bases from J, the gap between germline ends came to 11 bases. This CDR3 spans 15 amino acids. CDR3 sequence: CASSQEMGLHNEQFF. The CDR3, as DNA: TGTGCCAGCAGCCAAGAAATGGGGCTTCACAATGAGCAGTTCTTC.

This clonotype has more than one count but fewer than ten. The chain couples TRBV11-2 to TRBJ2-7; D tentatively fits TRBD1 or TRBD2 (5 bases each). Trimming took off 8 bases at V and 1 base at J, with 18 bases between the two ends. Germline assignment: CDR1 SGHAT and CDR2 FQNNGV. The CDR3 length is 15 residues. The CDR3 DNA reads TGTGCCAGCGCCGGCAACCCGGGGCCTTCCTACGAGCAGTACTTC. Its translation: CASAGNPGPSYEQYF.

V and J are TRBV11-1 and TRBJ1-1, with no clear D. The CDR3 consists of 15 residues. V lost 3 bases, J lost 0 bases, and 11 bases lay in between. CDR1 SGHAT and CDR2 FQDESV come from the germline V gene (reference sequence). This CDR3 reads CASSFHGLMNTEAFF. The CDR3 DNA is TGTGCCAGCAGCTTTCATGGCCTGATGAACACTGAAGCTTTCTTT.

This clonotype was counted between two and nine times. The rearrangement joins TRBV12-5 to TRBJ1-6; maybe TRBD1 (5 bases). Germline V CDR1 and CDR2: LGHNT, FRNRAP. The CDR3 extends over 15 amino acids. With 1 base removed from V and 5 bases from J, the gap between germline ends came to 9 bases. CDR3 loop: CASGLEGPDNSPLHF. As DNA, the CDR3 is TGTGCTAGTGGTTTGGAGGGACCGGATAATTCACCCCTCCACTTT.

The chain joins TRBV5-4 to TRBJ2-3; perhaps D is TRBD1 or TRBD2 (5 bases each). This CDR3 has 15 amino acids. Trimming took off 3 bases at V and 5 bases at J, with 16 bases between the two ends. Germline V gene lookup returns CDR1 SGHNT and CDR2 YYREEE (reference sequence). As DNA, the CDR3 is TGTGCCAGCAGCTCAGGGTCGCTAGGAGGAGATACGCAGTATTTT. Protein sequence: CASSSGSLGGDTQYF.

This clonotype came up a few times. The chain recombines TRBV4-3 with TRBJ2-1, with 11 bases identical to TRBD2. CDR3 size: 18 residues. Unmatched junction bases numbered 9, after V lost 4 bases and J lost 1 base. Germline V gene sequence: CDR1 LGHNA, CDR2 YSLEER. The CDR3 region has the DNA TGCGCCAGCAGCCGTTCTGCTAGCGGGGGGCAGTCCTACAATGAGCAGTTCTTC. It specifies CASSRSASGGQSYNEQFF.

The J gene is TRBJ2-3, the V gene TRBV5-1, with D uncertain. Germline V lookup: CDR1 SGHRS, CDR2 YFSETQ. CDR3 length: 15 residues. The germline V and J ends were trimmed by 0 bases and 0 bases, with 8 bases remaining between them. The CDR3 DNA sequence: TGCGCCAGCAGCTTGGCCGGCATAAGCACAGATACGCAGTATTTT. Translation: CASSLAGISTDTQYF. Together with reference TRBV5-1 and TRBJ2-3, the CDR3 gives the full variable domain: KAGVTQTPRYLIKTRGQQVTLSCSPISGHRSVSWYQQTPGQGLQFLFEYFSETQRNKGNFPGRFSGRQFSNSRSEMNVSTLELGDSALYLCASSLAGISTDTQYFGPGTRLTVL.

CDR3 in amino acids: CASSLLSSYNEQFF. Here the CDR3 DNA reads TGTGCCAGCAGCTTACTGAGCTCCTACAATGAGCAGTTCTTC. The chain combines TRBV11-1 with TRBJ2-1; no definite D call. The CDR3 is 14 amino acids. The germline V and J ends were trimmed by 2 bases and 0 bases, with 5 bases remaining between them. Germline V gives CDR1 SGHAT, CDR2 FQDESV (reference sequence).

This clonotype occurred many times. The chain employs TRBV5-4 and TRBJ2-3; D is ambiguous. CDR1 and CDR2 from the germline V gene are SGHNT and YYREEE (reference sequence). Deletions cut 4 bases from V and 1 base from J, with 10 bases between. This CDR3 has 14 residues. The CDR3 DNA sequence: TGTGCCAGCAGCCCCCCCGGAGGCACAGATACGCAGTATTTT. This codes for CASSPPGGTDTQYF.

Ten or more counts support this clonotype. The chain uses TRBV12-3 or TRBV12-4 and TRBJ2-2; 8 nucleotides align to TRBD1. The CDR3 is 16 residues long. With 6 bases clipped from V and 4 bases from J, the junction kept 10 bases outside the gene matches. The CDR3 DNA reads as TGTGCCAGCAGCCAGTGGGACAGGAGTCCCACCGGGGAGCTGTTTTTT. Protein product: CASSQWDRSPTGELFF.

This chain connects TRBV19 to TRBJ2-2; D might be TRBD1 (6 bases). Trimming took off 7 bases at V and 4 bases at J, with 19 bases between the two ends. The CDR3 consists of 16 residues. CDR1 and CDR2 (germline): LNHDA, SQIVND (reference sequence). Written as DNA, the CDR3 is TGTGCCAGTAAGGGGGAGCGGCAGGCCATCACCGGGGAGCTGTTTTTT. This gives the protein CASKGERQAITGELFF.

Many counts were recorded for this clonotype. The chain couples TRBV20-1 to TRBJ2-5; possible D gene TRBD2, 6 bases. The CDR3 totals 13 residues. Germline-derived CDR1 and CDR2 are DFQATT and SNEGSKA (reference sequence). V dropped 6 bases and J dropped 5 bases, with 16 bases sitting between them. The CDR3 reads CSAQKDAGETQYF. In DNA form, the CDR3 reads TGCAGTGCCCAGAAGGACGCGGGGGAGACCCAGTACTTC.

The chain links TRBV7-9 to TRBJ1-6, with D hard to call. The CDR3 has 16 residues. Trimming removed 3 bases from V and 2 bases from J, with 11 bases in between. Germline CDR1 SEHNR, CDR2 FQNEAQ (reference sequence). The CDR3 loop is CASSLAGSTYNSPLHF. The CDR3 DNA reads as TGTGCCAGCAGCTTGGCAGGCTCGACCTATAATTCACCCCTCCACTTT.

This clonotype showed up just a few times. The CDR3 here is CASSHGGRYSPLHF. The CDR3 DNA follows: TGTGCCAGCAGCCACGGCGGCAGGTATTCACCCCTCCACTTT. V gene TRBV3-1 combines with J gene TRBJ1-6, with unresolved D. Trimming pared 3 bases from V and 8 bases from J, leaving 11 bases between. This CDR3 is built from 14 residues. Germline CDR1 reads LGHDT; CDR2 reads YNNKEL (reference sequence).

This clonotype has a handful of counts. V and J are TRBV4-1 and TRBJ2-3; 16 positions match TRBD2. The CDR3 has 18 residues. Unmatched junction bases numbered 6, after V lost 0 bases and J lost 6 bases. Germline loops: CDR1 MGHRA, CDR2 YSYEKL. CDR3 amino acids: CASSQEGTSGGASDTQYF. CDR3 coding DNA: TGCGCCAGCAGCCAAGAAGGGACTAGCGGGGGGGCATCGGATACGCAGTATTTT.